Listed here are 23 T cell receptor beta chains from one sample, sequenced in a study of T cells expressing NK-cell markers. One entry per CDR3 protein, without DNA, is what TCRdb gives after re-calling the 5' RACE reads. Its table records roughly 350,000 distinct CDR3 sequences. Sequenced input: blood T cells: a sorted CD56 or NKG2C T cell subset, CD4+ or CD8+ T cells, or bulk PBMC T cells (not recorded which). The source of these receptors is a man aged 18 to 69 in good health.

The gene calls are TRBV28 and TRBJ2-7; TCRdb gives TRBD1 as the D gene, but with no DNA this cannot be confirmed. From germline, CDR1 is MDHEN and CDR2 SYDVKM. The CDR3 length is 15 residues. The CDR3: CASSPLRTYAGEQYF.

The V call is TRBV2, the J call TRBJ2-1; TCRdb proposes TRBD2, but this gene call is untestable without DNA. In germline, CDR1 is SNHLY, CDR2 FYNNEI. This CDR3 is 16 amino acids long. Here the CDR3 reads CASSELPAGLLSEQFF.

The chain combines TRBV6-1 with TRBJ1-1. CDR3 length equals 13 residues. CDR1 is MNHNS and CDR2 is SASEGT in the germline V gene. The CDR3 loop reads CASKDAVNTEAFF.

The chain recombines TRBV28 with TRBJ1-1; TCRdb's D call of TRBD1 is untestable without DNA. CDR3 size: 11 residues. Germline CDR1 reads MDHEN; CDR2 reads SYDVKM. Here the CDR3 reads CASSHRNEAFF.

The chain combines TRBV3-1 with TRBJ1-2; the TCRdb D gene call, TRBD1, has no DNA to confirm it. Germline CDR1 reads LGHDT; CDR2 reads YNNKEL (reference sequence). This CDR3 spans 14 amino acids. The CDR3 loop reads CASSQASGWNGYTF.

The chain has TRBV12-3 or TRBV12-4 and TRBJ1-5. The CDR3 is 15 amino acids. The CDR3 loop is CASSWRARNNQPQHF.

This chain links TRBV6-1 with TRBJ1-2; TCRdb proposes TRBD1, but this gene call is untestable without DNA. The CDR3 covers 12 residues. Germline-derived CDR1 and CDR2 are MNHNS and SASEGT. The CDR3 sequence: CASGDRNYGYTF.

The rearrangement uses TRBV5-5 and TRBJ1-1; TCRdb's D call of TRBD1 is untestable without DNA. The CDR3 runs to 15 residues. Per the germline V gene, CDR1 is SGHKS and CDR2 is YYEKEE (reference sequence). The CDR3: CASSLDQGRSAEAFF.

V usage is TRBV2 and J usage is TRBJ1-2; no DNA is available, so the TRBD1 call from TCRdb remains unchecked. The CDR3 has 15 residues. Germline V gene sequence: CDR1 SNHLY, CDR2 FYNNEI. The CDR3 region is CASSPGQGTGYGYTF.

The CDR3 loop reads CASSQTGFSGNTIYF. J is TRBJ1-3 and V is TRBV28; TCRdb proposes TRBD1, but this gene call is untestable without DNA. Germline V CDR1 and CDR2: MDHEN, SYDVKM. There are 15 residues in the CDR3.

This sequence joins TRBV3-1 and TRBJ2-2; with no DNA, the TCRdb D assignment of TRBD1 cannot be verified. Germline CDR1 is LGHDT and CDR2 is YNNKEL (reference sequence). The CDR3 length is 17 residues. This chain's CDR3 is CASSPPRERRNTGELFF.

This sequence joins TRBV6-2 or TRBV6-3 and TRBJ2-2; the D call from TCRdb, TRBD2, cannot be confirmed without DNA. Germline V gives CDR1 MNHEY, CDR2 SVGEGT. There are 17 residues in the CDR3. CDR3 protein: CASSYSNRAQNTGELFF.

This chain links TRBV13 with TRBJ2-7; the D call from TCRdb, TRBD2, cannot be confirmed without DNA. This CDR3 has 19 amino acids. The germline CDR1 and CDR2 sequences are PRHDT and FYEKMQ (reference sequence). CDR3 sequence reads: CASSSRLGLAGGPSYEQYF. The full variable domain, with the rest looked up from reference TRBV13 and TRBJ2-7, is AAGVIQSPRHLIKEKRETATLKCYPIPRHDTVYWYQQGPGQDPQFLISFYEKMQSDKGSIPDRFSAQQFSDYHSELNMSSLELGDSALYFCASSSRLGLAGGPSYEQYFGPGTRLTVT.

The chain is built from TRBV12-3 or TRBV12-4 and TRBJ2-3; TCRdb calls TRBD2, which cannot be checked without DNA. The CDR3 length is 18 residues. The CDR3 loop reads CASSPLAGGPGSTDTQYF.

This rearrangement joins TRBV2 to TRBJ1-2; TCRdb returns TRBD1, unconfirmable since there is no DNA. Germline CDR1 SNHLY, CDR2 FYNNEI. This CDR3 spans 11 amino acids. This CDR3 reads CASGAVYGYTF.

This rearrangement joins TRBV10-3 to TRBJ2-4; TCRdb designates TRBD1, a call that cannot be tested without DNA. Germline lookup yields CDR1 ENHRY and CDR2 SYGVKD. CDR3 length equals 16 residues. The CDR3 region is CAISERQQIAKNIQYF.

This CDR3 is CASSDGTPNQPQHF. This chain links TRBV5-1 with TRBJ1-5; absent DNA, TCRdb's TRBD1 call cannot be checked. The V gene's germline CDR1 is SGHRS and CDR2 YFSETQ. The length of the CDR3 is 14 residues.

The chain combines TRBV6-5 with TRBJ1-5; TCRdb lists TRBD1, though no DNA is available to test this call. The CDR3 totals 16 residues. The germline gives CDR1 MNHEY, CDR2 SVGAGI. CDR3 residues: CASTKGGSLGNQPQHF.

The V gene is TRBV5-5, the J gene TRBJ2-1; TCRdb picks TRBD2, but there is no DNA to check that call. The CDR3 is 17 residues long. Germline values: CDR1 SGHKS, CDR2 YYEKEE (reference sequence). The CDR3 is CASSSWTSGGYNDEQFF.

The rearrangement uses TRBV6-1 and TRBJ1-1; lacking DNA, the TRBD1 call made by TCRdb goes unchecked. Germline V gene data show CDR1 as MNHNS and CDR2 as SASEGT. The CDR3 totals 16 residues. CDR3 sequence: CASSRTGGRPNTEAFF.

V gene TRBV7-2 combines with J gene TRBJ2-3; TCRdb's D call, TRBD1, is unchecked because there is no DNA. CDR3 length: 15 residues. Germline V gene sequence: CDR1 SGHTA, CDR2 FQGNSA. This CDR3 reads CASRSQARVADTQYF.

The chain is built from TRBV2 and TRBJ2-4; TCRdb returns TRBD1, unconfirmable since there is no DNA. The CDR3 spans 13 residues. Germline CDR1 and CDR2: SNHLY and FYNNEI. CDR3 amino acids: CASSESGRNIQYF.

J is TRBJ1-3 and V is TRBV18. This CDR3 has 13 amino acids. CDR1 and CDR2 (germline): KGHSH, LQKENI. CDR3 residues: CASSDSSGNTIYF.